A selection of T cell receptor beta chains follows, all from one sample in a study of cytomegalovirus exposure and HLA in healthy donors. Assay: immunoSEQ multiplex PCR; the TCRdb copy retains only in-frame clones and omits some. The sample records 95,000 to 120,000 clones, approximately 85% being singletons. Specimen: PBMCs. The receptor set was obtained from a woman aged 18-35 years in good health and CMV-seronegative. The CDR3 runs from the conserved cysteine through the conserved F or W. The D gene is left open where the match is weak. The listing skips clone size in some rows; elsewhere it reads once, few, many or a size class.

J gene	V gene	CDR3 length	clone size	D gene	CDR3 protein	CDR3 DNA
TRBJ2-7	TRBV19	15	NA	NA	CASSRATGAAYEQYF	TGTGCCAGTAGTAGGGCGACAGGAGCAGCCTACGAGCAGTACTTC
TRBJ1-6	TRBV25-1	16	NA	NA	CASSDPTGTSNSPLHF	TGTGCCAGCAGTGACCCCACCGGGACAAGTAATTCACCCCTCCACTTT
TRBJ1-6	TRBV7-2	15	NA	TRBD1	CASSLDPGGNSPLHF	TGTGCCAGCAGCTTAGATCCAGGGGGCAATTCACCCCTCCACTTT
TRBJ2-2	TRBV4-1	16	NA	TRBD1	CASSLGQGGATGELFF	TGCGCCAGCAGCCTGGGACAGGGAGGGGCGACCGGGGAGCTGTTTTTT
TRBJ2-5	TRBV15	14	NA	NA	CATSRGPYQETQYF	TGTGCCACCAGCAGAGGTCCCTACCAAGAGACCCAGTACTTC
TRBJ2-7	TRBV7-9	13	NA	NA	CASSAGDSYEQYF	TGTGCCAGCAGTGCAGGGGATTCCTACGAGCAGTACTTC
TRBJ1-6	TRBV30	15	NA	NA	CAWSGDNSYNSPLHF	TGTGCCTGGAGTGGAGACAACTCCTATAATTCACCCCTCCACTTT
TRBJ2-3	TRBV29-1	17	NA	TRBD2	CSVAGTSHGGSTDTQYF	TGCAGCGTTGCCGGGACTAGCCATGGGGGGAGCACAGATACGCAGTATTTT
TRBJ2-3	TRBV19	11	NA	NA	CARGPTDTQYF	TGTGCCAGGGGGCCAACAGATACGCAGTATTTT
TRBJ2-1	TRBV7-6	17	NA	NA	CASSPKSFAGYDNEQFF	TGTGCCAGCAGCCCAAAGAGCTTTGCGGGGTACGACAATGAGCAGTTCTTC
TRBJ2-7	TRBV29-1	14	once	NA	CSVVPYGGSYEQYF	TGCAGCGTTGTCCCGTATGGCGGGTCCTACGAGCAGTACTTC
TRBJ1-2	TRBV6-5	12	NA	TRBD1	CASRTGGYGYTF	TGTGCCAGCAGGACAGGGGGCTATGGCTACACCTTC
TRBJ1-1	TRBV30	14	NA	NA	CAWSLTGSNTEAFF	TGTGCCTGGAGCTTAACAGGATCGAACACTGAAGCTTTCTTT
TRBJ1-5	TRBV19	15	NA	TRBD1	CATQTGPYSNQPQHF	TGTGCCACCCAGACAGGGCCTTATAGCAATCAGCCCCAGCATTTT
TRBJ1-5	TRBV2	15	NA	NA	CASSDRLLGNQPQHF	TGTGCCAGCAGTGATCGACTCCTTGGCAATCAGCCCCAGCATTTT
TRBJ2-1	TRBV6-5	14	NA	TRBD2	CASSARDYDNEQFF	TGTGCCAGCAGTGCCCGGGACTACGACAATGAGCAGTTCTTC
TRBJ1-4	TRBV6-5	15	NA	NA	CASSYSGGKNEKLFF	TGTGCCAGCAGTTACTCGGGGGGGAAGAATGAAAAACTGTTTTTT
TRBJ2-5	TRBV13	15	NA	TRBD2	CASSPRASGRETQYF	TGTGCCAGCAGCCCGCGTGCTAGCGGTAGGGAGACCCAGTACTTC
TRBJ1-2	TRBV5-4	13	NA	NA	CASSWDTGDGYTF	TGTGCCAGCAGCTGGGACACCGGAGATGGCTACACCTTC
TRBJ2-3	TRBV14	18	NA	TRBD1	CASSQFLIGQGNADTQYF	TGTGCCAGCAGCCAATTTTTGATCGGACAGGGGAACGCGGATACGCAGTATTTT
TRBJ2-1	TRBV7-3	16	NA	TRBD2	CASSLLAGASYNEQFF	TGTGCCAGCAGCTTGTTAGCGGGGGCCTCCTACAATGAGCAGTTCTTC
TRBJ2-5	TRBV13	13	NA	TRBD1	CASSQTGGQTQYF	TGTGCCAGCAGCCAGACAGGGGGACAGACCCAGTACTTC
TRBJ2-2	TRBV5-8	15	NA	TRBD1	CASSLGQGIAGELFF	TGTGCCAGCAGCTTAGGACAGGGGATAGCCGGGGAGCTGTTTTTT
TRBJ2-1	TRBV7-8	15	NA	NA	CASSWMWGPYDEQFF	TGTGCCAGCAGCTGGATGTGGGGGCCCTATGATGAGCAGTTCTTC
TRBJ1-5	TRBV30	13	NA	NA	CAWSPGGNQPQHF	TGTGCCTGGAGCCCAGGTGGCAATCAGCCCCAGCATTTT
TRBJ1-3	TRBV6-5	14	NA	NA	CASRRQATGNTIYF	TGTGCCAGCAGACGACAGGCCACTGGAAACACCATATATTTT
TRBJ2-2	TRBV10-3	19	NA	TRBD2	CAISPSGLAPSANTGELFF	TGTGCCATCAGTCCTTCGGGACTAGCGCCCAGTGCGAACACCGGGGAGCTGTTTTTT
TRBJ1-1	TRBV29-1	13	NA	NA	CSVVRQGGTEAFF	TGCAGCGTTGTACGGCAGGGAGGGACTGAAGCTTTCTTT
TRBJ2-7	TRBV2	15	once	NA	CASPQNPGNPYEQYF	TGTGCCAGCCCTCAAAACCCAGGGAACCCCTACGAGCAGTACTTC
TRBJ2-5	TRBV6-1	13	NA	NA	CASSGHRAETQYF	TGTGCCAGCAGTGGTCACAGGGCGGAGACCCAGTACTTC
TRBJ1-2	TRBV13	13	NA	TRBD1	CASSLTGELGYTF	TGTGCCAGCAGCCTAACAGGGGAACTTGGCTACACCTTC
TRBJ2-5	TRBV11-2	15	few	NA	CASSLTRDSWETQYF	TGTGCCAGCAGCTTAACCCGGGACTCCTGGGAGACCCAGTACTTC
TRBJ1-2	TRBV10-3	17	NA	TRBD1	CAISESKGGNTNYGYTF	TGTGCCATCAGTGAGTCGAAAGGGGGCAACACTAACTATGGCTACACCTTC
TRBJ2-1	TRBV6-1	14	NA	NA	CASSEGFARNEQFF	TGTGCCAGCAGTGAAGGGTTTGCCCGGAATGAGCAGTTCTTC
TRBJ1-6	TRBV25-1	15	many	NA	CASSESGSYNSPLHF	TGTGCCAGCAGTGAATCGGGCTCCTATAATTCACCCCTCCACTTT
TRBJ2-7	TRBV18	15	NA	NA	CASSQTPDIRREQYF	TGTGCCAGCTCACAGACCCCGGACATCCGTCGGGAGCAGTACTTC
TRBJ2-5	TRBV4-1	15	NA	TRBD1	CASSHPTGKQETQYF	TGCGCCAGCAGCCACCCGACAGGGAAGCAAGAGACCCAGTACTTC
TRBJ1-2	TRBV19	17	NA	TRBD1	CASSPLGQGISTSGYTF	TGTGCCAGTAGTCCTCTTGGACAGGGAATATCGACGAGTGGCTACACCTTC
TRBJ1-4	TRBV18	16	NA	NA	CASSPIEIATNEKLFF	TGTGCCAGCTCACCTATCGAGATCGCAACTAATGAAAAACTGTTTTTT
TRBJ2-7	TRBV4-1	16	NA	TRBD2	CASSQAVAGGLYEQYF	TGCGCCAGCAGCCAAGCGGTAGCGGGGGGGCTCTACGAGCAGTACTTC
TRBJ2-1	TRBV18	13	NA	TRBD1	CASSPGQGNEQFF	TGTGCCAGCTCACCAGGACAGGGGAATGAGCAGTTCTTC
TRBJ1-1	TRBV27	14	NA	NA	CASSLVGADTEAFF	TGTGCCAGCAGTTTAGTGGGAGCGGACACTGAAGCTTTCTTT
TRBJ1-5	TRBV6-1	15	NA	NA	CASSPARGVNQPQHF	TGTGCCAGCAGTCCAGCCCGGGGAGTAAATCAGCCCCAGCATTTT
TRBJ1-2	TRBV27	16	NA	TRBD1	CASSLKRQQGFWGYTF	TGTGCCAGCAGTTTAAAACGCCAACAGGGGTTTTGGGGCTACACCTTC